The 9 T cell receptor beta chains below come from one sample, sequenced in a study of T cells in localized non-small cell lung cancer. Profiled with immunoSEQ multiplex PCR; TCRdb holds only in-frame clones, not every one. The repertoire holds around 1,700 clones, with roughly 21% as singletons. Source: lung tumor tissue, taken before any cancer treatment. These receptors were collected from a man aged 40-75 years with stage III lung adenocarcinoma.

The sample holds a few counts of this clone. The chain joins TRBV6-8 to TRBJ1-2; 7 nucleotides match TRBD1. Germline-derived CDR1 and CDR2 are MNHGY and SAAAGT. J gave up 5 bases and V 0 bases, and 3 bases lay outside the gene matches. The CDR3 consists of 14 residues. CDR3 nucleotide sequence: TGTGCCAGCAGTTACTCCAGGGGGTCATATGGCTACACCTTC. It is translated as CASSYSRGSYGYTF.

The chain uses TRBV5-1 and TRBJ2-6, with 12 bases that match TRBD1. V shed 3 bases, J shed 3 bases, and the junction held 7 bases outside the gene matches. The CDR3 spans 18 residues. The germline V gene has CDR1 SGHRS and CDR2 YFSETQ. The CDR3 is CASSWGTGGGRGANVLTF. The CDR3 DNA is TGCGCCAGCAGCTGGGGGACAGGGGGCGGTCGTGGGGCCAACGTCCTGACTTTC.

The chain carries TRBV19 and TRBJ2-3, with D possibly called TRBD1 or TRBD2 (5 bases each). Per the germline V gene, CDR1 is LNHDA and CDR2 is SQIVND (reference sequence). Deletions cut 4 bases from V and 4 bases from J, with 15 bases between. The CDR3 contains 15 residues. CDR3 sequence reads: CASSKTPGRADTQYF. DNA of the CDR3: TGTGCCAGTAGTAAAACCCCAGGGAGAGCAGATACGCAGTATTTT.

This clone was seen a few times. The chain couples TRBV30 to TRBJ2-3; 7 bases are a match to TRBD2. The V gene's germline CDR1 is GTSNPN and CDR2 SVGIG (reference sequence). CDR3 length: 14 amino acids. J gave up 1 base and V 1 base, and 2 bases lay outside the gene matches. This CDR3 reads CAWSAGGGTDTQYF. The CDR3 region has the DNA TGTGCCTGGAGTGCGGGGGGAGGCACAGATACGCAGTATTTT.

V is TRBV6-8 and J is TRBJ2-1, with 9 nucleotides matching TRBD2. V shed 0 bases and J 3 bases; nucleotides not matched to a gene: 15. Germline loops: CDR1 MNHGY, CDR2 SAAAGT. The CDR3 length is 20 residues. Here the CDR3 reads CASSYSEVPVAGGSYNEQFF. DNA of the CDR3: TGTGCCAGCAGTTACTCGGAGGTTCCAGTTGCGGGAGGGAGCTACAATGAGCAGTTCTTC.

In nucleotides, the CDR3 is TGTGCCAGCAGTCGGCAGGGAGGGCATGAGCAGTTCTTC. Translating it yields CASSRQGGHEQFF. The V and J genes are TRBV6-8 and TRBJ2-1; 7 bases line up with TRBD2. With 5 bases clipped from V and 8 bases from J, the junction kept 6 bases outside the gene matches. The length of the CDR3 is 13 residues. Germline assignment: CDR1 MNHGY and CDR2 SAAAGT.

In its sample, this clone is large (0.1 to 1%). The genes are TRBV19 and TRBJ2-2; D unclear. This CDR3 contains 12 residues. Germline values: CDR1 LNHDA, CDR2 SQIVND (reference sequence). Trimming removed 2 bases at V and 8 bases at J, with 6 bases between. The CDR3 loop reads CASSIPWGELFF. In DNA, the CDR3 is TGTGCCAGTAGTATACCCTGGGGGGAGCTGTTTTTT.

In DNA, the CDR3 is TGTGCCTGGAGTGTGCGGGCCCGGGACATTCAGTACTTC. This sequence encodes CAWSVRARDIQYF. The chain links TRBV30 to TRBJ2-4; the D gene is possibly TRBD2 (5 bases). The germline CDR1 and CDR2 sequences are GTSNPN and SVGIG (reference sequence). Trimming pared 0 bases from V and 8 bases from J, leaving 11 bases between. The CDR3 has 13 amino acids.

The CDR3 loop is CASSLVAAQETQYF. The DNA for the CDR3 is TGTGCCAGCAGCTTGGTAGCGGCCCAAGAGACCCAGTACTTC. V and J are TRBV11-3 and TRBJ2-5, with D tentatively TRBD2 (6 bases). Germline values: CDR1 SGHNT, CDR2 YENEEA. Between the trimmed V and J ends, which lost 3 bases and 1 base, there was a span of 9 bases. The CDR3 totals 14 residues.